The 16 T cell receptor beta chains below all came from one sample that was sequenced in a study of identical twins. Each CDR3 protein is one row after TCRdb ran MiXCR on the 5' RACE reads. The data contain hundreds of thousands of distinct CDR3 sequences, 18% of them singletons. These data also formed part of another study, on T cells expressing NK-cell markers.

Sequencing input: PBMCs. These receptors all come from a woman between 18 and 29 years old in good health.

This clonotype has a handful of counts. The chain links TRBV5-1 to TRBJ2-7; 8 nucleotides align to TRBD2. Germline-derived CDR1 and CDR2 are SGHRS and YFSETQ. This CDR3 is 13 amino acids long. Unmatched junction bases numbered 6, after V lost 5 bases and J lost 5 bases. The CDR3 loop is CASRNRGGDEQYF. The CDR3, as DNA: TGCGCCAGCAGGAATCGGGGGGGAGACGAGCAGTACTTC.

There are a few counts of this clonotype. This chain connects TRBV6-1 to TRBJ2-7; a possible D gene is TRBD2 (5 bases). V was trimmed by 0 bases and J by 7 bases, leaving 10 bases between them. The CDR3 has 13 amino acids. Germline-derived CDR1 and CDR2 are MNHNS and SASEGT. The CDR3 reads CASSEARTGEQYF. CDR3 nucleotide sequence: TGTGCCAGCAGTGAAGCGCGGACGGGGGAGCAGTACTTC.

The CDR3 reads CATSDLSGTSGGKQFF. The CDR3 region has the DNA TGTGCCACCAGTGATTTGAGCGGGACTAGCGGGGGGAAGCAGTTCTTC. The V call is TRBV24-1, the J call TRBJ2-1; TRBD2 agrees at 15 bases. The CDR3 loop spans 16 amino acids. Germline loops: CDR1 KGHDR, CDR2 SFDVKD. With V trimmed by 0 bases and J by 11 bases, 4 bases remained unmatched.

This clonotype was picked up a small number of times. CDR3 sequence reads: CASARRGLDTQYF. CDR3 in DNA: TGTGCCAGCGCCCGGCGAGGGTTAGATACGCAGTATTTT. V gene TRBV6-6 combines with J gene TRBJ2-3; the D gene is possibly TRBD2 (5 bases). The germline CDR1 and CDR2 sequences are MNHNY and SVGAGI (reference sequence). Trimming took 8 bases from V and 5 from J, leaving 14 bases between them. The length of the CDR3 is 13 residues.

This clonotype was seen a few times. J is TRBJ2-7 and V is TRBV30, with D perhaps TRBD2 (6 bases). This CDR3 contains 14 residues. Germline CDR1 and CDR2: GTSNPN and SVGIG (reference sequence). Deletions cut 3 bases from V and 4 bases from J, with 16 bases between. In nucleotides, the CDR3 is TGTGCCTGGAGCTTTGGGGCAGGACTATACGAGCAGTACTTC. This encodes CAWSFGAGLYEQYF.

This clonotype was recorded a few times. The genes are TRBV6-1 and TRBJ1-2; TRBD1 agrees at 8 bases. Trimming took 5 bases from V and 6 from J; bases not matched to a gene: 11. CDR3 length: 15 residues. The V gene's germline CDR1 is MNHNS and CDR2 SASEGT. In DNA, the CDR3 is TGTGCCAGCAGTAATCCTCGGACAGGGAATAATGGCTACACCTTC. It translates to CASSNPRTGNNGYTF.

The chain carries TRBV5-6 and TRBJ2-3; 14 bases are shared with TRBD2. Germline CDR1 reads SGHDT; CDR2 reads YYEEEE. With 4 bases clipped from V and 11 bases from J, the junction kept 9 bases outside the gene matches. The CDR3 extends over 15 amino acids. The DNA for the CDR3 is TGTGCCAGCAGCCCTCAGACTAGCGGGGGGGCCGTGCAGTATTTT. Its translation: CASSPQTSGGAVQYF.

There are a few counts of this clonotype. The rearrangement links TRBV5-6 to TRBJ1-2; 10 bases agree with TRBD1. V shed 4 bases, J shed 2 bases, and the junction held 2 bases outside the gene matches. This CDR3 spans 14 amino acids. Germline assignment: CDR1 SGHDT and CDR2 YYEEEE. CDR3 sequence: CASSGQGVNYGYTF. The CDR3 nucleotides read TGTGCCAGCAGCGGACAGGGGGTAAACTATGGCTACACCTTC. Complete variable domain (other parts from reference TRBV5-6 and TRBJ1-2): DAGVTQSPTHLIKTRGQQVTLRCSPKSGHDTVSWYQQALGQGPQFIFQYYEEEERQRGNFPDRFSGHQFPNYSSELNVNALLLGDSALYLCASSGQGVNYGYTFGSGTRLTVV.

This clonotype was observed a handful of times. V is TRBV20-1 and J is TRBJ2-7; D might be TRBD1 (6 bases). V lost 5 bases to trimming and J lost 1 base, with 18 bases between them. Germline CDR1 reads DFQATT; CDR2 reads SNEGSKA (reference sequence). The CDR3 extends over 15 amino acids. The chain's CDR3 is CSAWHRERLSYEQYF. In nucleotides, the CDR3 is TGCAGTGCTTGGCACAGGGAGCGTTTATCCTACGAGCAGTACTTC.

The chain joins TRBV5-1 to TRBJ2-3; the match to TRBD2 covers 11 bases. CDR3 length: 18 amino acids. After removal of 0 bases from V and 3 bases from J, the junction contained 9 bases not matched to a gene. Per germline, CDR1 SGHRS and CDR2 YFSETQ. The CDR3 reads CASSLVGYTSGGTDTQYF. CDR3 sequence (DNA): TGCGCCAGCAGCTTGGTGGGGTACACTAGCGGGGGTACAGATACGCAGTATTTT.

This clonotype was observed a handful of times. This chain links TRBV12-3 or TRBV12-4 with TRBJ2-1; D uncertain. The CDR3 extends over 14 amino acids. V gave up 2 bases and J gave up 6 bases, with 11 bases separating them. The CDR3: CASSLWLVGNEQFF. The CDR3 nucleotides read TGTGCCAGCAGTTTATGGCTAGTAGGCAATGAGCAGTTCTTC.

In this sample, this clonotype turned up a few times. J is TRBJ2-2 and V is TRBV13; D is uncertain. The ends were cut back, 5 bases at V and 4 bases at J, with 14 bases in the middle. There are 15 residues in the CDR3. Germline V CDR1 and CDR2: PRHDT, FYEKMQ (reference sequence). The DNA for the CDR3 is TGTGCCAGCAGCCCCGTGAACGGCGGCACCGGGGAGCTGTTTTTT. It encodes CASSPVNGGTGELFF.

This rearrangement joins TRBV20-1 to TRBJ2-4; TRBD1 or TRBD2 may be the D gene (6 bases each). The CDR3 loop spans 13 amino acids. The germline V and J ends were trimmed by 1 base and 7 bases, with 11 bases remaining between them. The germline V gene has CDR1 DFQATT and CDR2 SNEGSKA (reference sequence). This CDR3 is CSARAWGANIQYF. In DNA, the CDR3 is TGCAGTGCTAGAGCCTGGGGGGCGAACATTCAGTACTTC.

This clonotype turned up a few times. The V gene is TRBV20-1, the J gene TRBJ2-5; D unresolved. CDR3 length equals 14 residues. The V gene's germline CDR1 is DFQATT and CDR2 SNEGSKA (reference sequence). V gave up 6 bases and J gave up 4 bases, with 18 bases separating them. The CDR3 DNA reads TGCAGTGCCAACTCTAACGGACCTGGAGAGACCCAGTACTTC. Translation: CSANSNGPGETQYF.

This clonotype was seen more than once but under ten times. The V and J genes are TRBV20-1 and TRBJ2-3; the D gene is possibly TRBD2 (6 bases). V lost 3 bases to trimming and J lost 3 bases, with 10 bases between them. The CDR3 is made up of 13 amino acids. From germline, CDR1 is DFQATT and CDR2 SNEGSKA (reference sequence). The CDR3 nucleotides are TGCAGTGCTAGTTCGGGGGTAACAGATACGCAGTATTTT. Amino acids: CSASSGVTDTQYF.

The CDR3 DNA is TGCGCCAGCACCGGGACAGGGGCGACCGGGGAGCTGTTTTTT. Translation: CASTGTGATGELFF. The chain employs TRBV5-1 and TRBJ2-2; TRBD1 agrees at 10 bases. V lost 6 bases, J lost 5 bases, and 4 bases stayed unmatched. CDR1 is SGHRS, CDR2 YFSETQ, per germline. The CDR3 is made up of 14 amino acids. Drawing the rest from reference TRBV5-1 and TRBJ2-2, the complete variable domain is KAGVTQTPRYLIKTRGQQVTLSCSPISGHRSVSWYQQTPGQGLQFLFEYFSETQRNKGNFPGRFSGRQFSNSRSEMNVSTLELGDSALYLCASTGTGATGELFFGEGSRLTVL.